This entry describes one T cell receptor beta chain. This sample was included in a study of technical replicates of blood from several donors. CDR3 length: 16 residues. In germline, CDR1 is LNHDA, CDR2 SQIVND (reference sequence). Trimming stripped 2 bases from V and 1 base from J, with 14 bases between. The data were produced by immunoSEQ multiplex PCR, yet TCRdb's version contains in-frame clones alone and is incomplete. Among over 90,000 clones listed, about 96% were seen once. V is TRBV19 and J is TRBJ2-5, with D hard to call. Specimen: T cells isolated from PBMCs. This sequence originates from a human donor in good health. CDR3 region: CASSIPGYLGQETQYF. In nucleotides, the CDR3 is TGTGCCAGTAGTATACCCGGGTACCTAGGCCAAGAGACCCAGTACTTC.